A selection of T cell receptor beta chains follows, all from one sample in a study of T-cell memory formation after mild COVID-19. TCRdb reprocessed the 5' RACE reads via MiXCR and lists one record per CDR3 protein. Of some 440,000 distinct CDR3 sequences detected, roughly 25% appear once; the ten largest clones hold under 15%. The specimen was PBMCs or a T cell subset sorted from them (not recorded which). The receptors stem from an adult woman who had mild COVID-19 (a few samples of this study predate the infection). Cell type and time point are not known. The CDR3 runs from the conserved cysteine through the conserved F or W. A D gene is named only where the DNA matches it firmly. The size entry is marked missing in some rows and otherwise reads once, few, many or a size class.

size	J	D	V	CDR3	DNA
.	TRBJ1-2	TRBD1	TRBV7-2	CASSTAPGQGASGYTF	TGTGCCAGCAGTACAGCTCCGGGACAGGGTGCGAGTGGCTACACCTTC
many	TRBJ1-4	.	TRBV20-1	CSARDYTGLNEKLFF	TGCAGTGCTAGAGATTACACAGGCTTAAATGAAAAACTGTTTTTT
few	TRBJ2-3	TRBD2	TRBV3-1	CASSHAWSRRGGRTDTQYF	TGTGCCAGCAGCCACGCTTGGTCCCGGCGGGGGGGCCGCACAGATACGCAGTATTTT
few	TRBJ2-1	TRBD1	TRBV20-1	CSANRGDEQFF	TGCAGTGCTAACAGGGGTGATGAGCAGTTCTTC
.	TRBJ2-7	.	TRBV5-8	CASSGQPGHEQYF	TGTGCCAGCAGCGGGCAACCGGGGCACGAGCAGTACTTC
few	TRBJ2-1	TRBD2	TRBV20-1	CSAPTQTSGRAYNEQFF	TGCAGTGCGCCAACGCAGACTAGCGGGAGGGCATACAATGAGCAGTTCTTC
.	TRBJ2-3	.	TRBV10-3	CAISGNEKDTQYF	TGTGCCATCAGCGGGAATGAGAAAGATACGCAGTATTTT
few	TRBJ1-5	.	TRBV7-9	CASSLASPNQPQHF	TGTGCCAGCAGCTTAGCCTCCCCAAATCAGCCCCAGCATTTT
few	TRBJ2-5	.	TRBV7-8	CASSLAQPGSGTQYF	TGTGCCAGCAGCTTAGCCCAGCCGGGCTCGGGGACCCAGTACTTC
.	TRBJ2-3	.	TRBV24-1	CATSDLPDSTDTQYF	TGTGCCACCAGTGATTTGCCCGACAGCACAGATACGCAGTATTTT
few	TRBJ2-1	.	TRBV7-9	CASSITGRPPYNEQFF	TGTGCCAGCAGCATAACAGGGCGCCCCCCGTACAATGAGCAGTTCTTC
few	TRBJ2-6	.	TRBV7-9	CASSLPRGAGANVLTF	TGTGCCAGCAGCTTACCCAGGGGGGCTGGGGCCAACGTCCTGACTTTC
few	TRBJ2-7	.	TRBV12-3/TRBV12-4	CASSSPREGLPYEQYF	TGTGCCAGCAGTTCCCCCCGCGAGGGGCTCCCCTACGAGCAGTACTTC
many	TRBJ2-1	TRBD2	TRBV4-3	CASSQDRLAGGGNEQFF	TGCGCCAGCAGCCAAGATCGATTAGCGGGAGGGGGCAATGAGCAGTTCTTC
few	TRBJ2-2	TRBD1	TRBV10-2	CASSDGTGVTGELFF	TGCGCCAGCAGTGATGGGACAGGGGTAACCGGGGAGCTGTTTTTT
.	TRBJ1-2	TRBD1	TRBV19	CASRETGAGGYTF	TGTGCCAGTAGAGAGACAGGGGCAGGTGGCTACACCTTC
.	TRBJ1-2	.	TRBV6-5	CASRNRGSGYGYTF	TGTGCCAGCAGGAACCGAGGATCTGGCTATGGCTACACCTTC
.	TRBJ2-3	TRBD2	TRBV12-3/TRBV12-4	CASSPLGLAGGDTQYF	TGTGCCAGCAGTCCCCTGGGGCTAGCGGGGGGAGATACGCAGTATTTT
.	TRBJ2-1	.	TRBV7-2	CASSPRPRSSYNEQFF	TGTGCCAGCAGCCCGCGGCCCCGCAGCTCCTACAATGAGCAGTTCTTC
once	TRBJ2-5	.	TRBV2	CASTSWETQYF	TGTGCCAGCACTAGCTGGGAGACCCAGTACTTC
.	TRBJ1-1	TRBD1	TRBV6-5	CASSYPNPRTGGYGDTEAFF	TGTGCCAGCAGTTACCCCAACCCTCGGACAGGGGGCTACGGGGACACTGAAGCTTTCTTT
many	TRBJ2-7	TRBD1	TRBV7-9	CASSRDSPYEQYF	TGTGCCAGCAGCCGGGACAGTCCCTACGAGCAGTACTTC
few	TRBJ2-7	.	TRBV19	CASRGWDRYEQYF	TGTGCCAGTAGGGGTTGGGACCGGTACGAGCAGTACTTC
.	TRBJ2-3	.	TRBV5-1	CASSLGQPYSTDTQYF	TGCGCCAGCAGTTTGGGTCAGCCCTATAGCACAGATACGCAGTATTTT
few	TRBJ2-4	TRBD2	TRBV12-3/TRBV12-4	CASSQRAGAQPWPKNIQYF	TGTGCCAGCAGTCAAAGAGCGGGGGCCCAACCTTGGCCCAAAAACATTCAGTACTTC
.	TRBJ1-1	.	TRBV24-1	CATSDFKNTEAFF	TGTGCCACCAGTGATTTCAAAAACACTGAAGCTTTCTTT
.	TRBJ2-1	TRBD2	TRBV4-1	CASSQATAGGRKQFF	TGCGCCAGCAGCCAAGCGACGGCGGGAGGCAGGAAGCAGTTCTTC
.	TRBJ1-3	.	TRBV6-1	CASSEAVGSGNTIYF	TGTGCCAGCAGTGAAGCGGTCGGCTCTGGAAACACCATATATTTT
.	TRBJ2-5	.	TRBV18	CASSPLGQETQYF	TGTGCCAGCTCACCACTTGGTCAAGAGACCCAGTACTTC
.	TRBJ2-7	.	TRBV12-3/TRBV12-4	CASSLTAASSYEQYF	TGTGCCAGCAGTTTGACAGCTGCGAGCTCCTACGAGCAGTACTTC
many	TRBJ2-5	.	TRBV7-2	CASSLKGGRWETQYF	TGTGCCAGCAGCTTGAAGGGGGGCCGGTGGGAGACCCAGTACTTC
.	TRBJ2-5	TRBD2	TRBV24-1	CATSDPQAGGETQYF	TGTGCCACCAGTGACCCCCAGGCGGGGGGGGAGACCCAGTACTTC
many	TRBJ2-7	.	TRBV6-5	CASSYAVSSYEQYF	TGTGCCAGCAGTTACGCGGTCAGCTCCTACGAGCAGTACTTC
.	TRBJ1-1	.	TRBV29-1	CSVRVRQRTEAFF	TGCAGCGTTAGGGTGAGGCAGCGAACTGAAGCTTTCTTT
.	TRBJ2-1	.	TRBV3-1	CASSQGNRNEQFF	TGTGCCAGCAGCCAAGGGAACAGGAATGAGCAGTTCTTC
.	TRBJ1-3	TRBD1	TRBV15	CATSRVPGGFGNTIYF	TGTGCCACCAGCAGAGTACCAGGGGGTTTTGGAAACACCATATATTTT